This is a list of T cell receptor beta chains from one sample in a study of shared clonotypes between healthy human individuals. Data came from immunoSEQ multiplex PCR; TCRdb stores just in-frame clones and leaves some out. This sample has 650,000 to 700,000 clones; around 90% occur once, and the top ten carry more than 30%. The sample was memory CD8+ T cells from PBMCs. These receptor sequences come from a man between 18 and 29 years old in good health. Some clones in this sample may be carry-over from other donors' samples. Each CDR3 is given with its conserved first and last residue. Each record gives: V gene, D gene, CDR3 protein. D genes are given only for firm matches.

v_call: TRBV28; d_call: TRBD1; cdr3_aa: CASRNRQGFGWETQYF
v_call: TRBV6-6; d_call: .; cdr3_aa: CASTGSGYEQYF
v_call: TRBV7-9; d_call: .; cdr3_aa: CASSLGMSYEQYF
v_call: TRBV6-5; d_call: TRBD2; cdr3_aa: CASRASGSHYEQYF
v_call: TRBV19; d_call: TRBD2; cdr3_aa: CASSIGSSGIYEQYF
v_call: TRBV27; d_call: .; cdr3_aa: CASSPVQGNQPQHF
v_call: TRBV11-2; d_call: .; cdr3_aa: CASSLEVGGQQYF
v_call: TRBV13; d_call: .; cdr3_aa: CASSSGVEAFF
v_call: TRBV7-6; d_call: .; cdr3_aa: CASSLASGVEQFF
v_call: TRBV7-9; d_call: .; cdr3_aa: CASSQVSTSYEQYF
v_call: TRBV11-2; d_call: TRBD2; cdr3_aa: CASSPPSGRGYNEQFF
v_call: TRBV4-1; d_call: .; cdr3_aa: CASRWTAGTDTQYF
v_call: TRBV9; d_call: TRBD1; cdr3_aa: CASSVSETGGFSNEQFF
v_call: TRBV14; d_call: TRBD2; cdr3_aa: CASSQYSGRGDEQFF
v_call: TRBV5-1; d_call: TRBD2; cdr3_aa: CASSLLRREGGDTQYF
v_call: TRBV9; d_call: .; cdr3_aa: CASSGGDNPDTEAFF
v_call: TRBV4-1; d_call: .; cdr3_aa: CASSEKRGRLNTEAFF
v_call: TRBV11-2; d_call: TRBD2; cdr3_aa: CASSPGTSGIREQFF
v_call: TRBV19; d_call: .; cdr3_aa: CASSIGQHSNQPQHF
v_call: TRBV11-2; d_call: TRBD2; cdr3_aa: CASSLGGGNRAYEQYF
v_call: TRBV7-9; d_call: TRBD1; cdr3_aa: CASSSRDRVSETQYF
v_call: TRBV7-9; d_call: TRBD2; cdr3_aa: CASSPAVGLAGVTQYF
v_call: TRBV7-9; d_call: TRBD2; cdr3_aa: CASGGGAYNEQFF
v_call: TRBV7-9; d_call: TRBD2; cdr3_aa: CASSTGTSRYNEQFF
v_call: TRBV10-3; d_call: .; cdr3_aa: CAISEGEETQYF
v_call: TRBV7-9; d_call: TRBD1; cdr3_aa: CASSRQGRNEKLFF
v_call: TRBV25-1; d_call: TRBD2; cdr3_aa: CASGPPPSGRTDTQYF
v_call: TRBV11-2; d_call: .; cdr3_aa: CASSFWGREQFF
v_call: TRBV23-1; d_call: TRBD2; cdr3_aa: CASSQSFQEAGDIYEQYF
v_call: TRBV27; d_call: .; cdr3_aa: CASSRGANWVKETQYF
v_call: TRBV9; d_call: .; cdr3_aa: CASSVLGSKQYF
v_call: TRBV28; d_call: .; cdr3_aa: CASSLLGTEAFF
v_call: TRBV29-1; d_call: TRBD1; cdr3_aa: CSVRDRGSEQYF
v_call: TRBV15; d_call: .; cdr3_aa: CATSRQPPGTPSYEQYF
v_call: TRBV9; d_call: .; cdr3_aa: CASSVMGAAETGELFF
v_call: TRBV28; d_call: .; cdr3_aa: CVTQGTNSMNTEAFF
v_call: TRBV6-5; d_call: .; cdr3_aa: CASSYQGASDGYTF
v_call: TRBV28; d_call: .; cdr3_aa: CASSPGFYEQYF
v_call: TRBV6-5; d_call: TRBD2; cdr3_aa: CASSWTSEQETQYF
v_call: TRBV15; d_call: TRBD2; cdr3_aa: CATRGGASGLQETQYF
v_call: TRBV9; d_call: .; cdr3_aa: CASLPSSGGELFF
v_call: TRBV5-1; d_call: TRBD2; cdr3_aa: CASSLVTSGSFSYNEQFF
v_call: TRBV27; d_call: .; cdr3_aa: CASSLGGTVAGTQYF
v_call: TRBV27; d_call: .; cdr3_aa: CASSLFGAVGPYEQYF